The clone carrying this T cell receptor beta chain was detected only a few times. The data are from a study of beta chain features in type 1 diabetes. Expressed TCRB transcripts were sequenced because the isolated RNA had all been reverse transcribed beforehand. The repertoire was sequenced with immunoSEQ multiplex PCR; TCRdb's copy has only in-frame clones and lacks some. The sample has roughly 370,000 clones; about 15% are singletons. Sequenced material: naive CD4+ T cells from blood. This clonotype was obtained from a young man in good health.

In nucleotides, the CDR3 is TGTGCCAGCAGTCTGGGACTAGCGGGGAGTGACGAGCAGTACTTC. This gives the protein CASSLGLAGSDEQYF. The chain has TRBV27 and TRBJ2-7; TRBD2 matches at 13 bases. The CDR3 extends over 15 amino acids. Germline assignment: CDR1 MNHEY and CDR2 SMNVEV (reference sequence). V lost 5 bases to trimming and J lost 5 bases; unmatched junction nucleotides: 6.